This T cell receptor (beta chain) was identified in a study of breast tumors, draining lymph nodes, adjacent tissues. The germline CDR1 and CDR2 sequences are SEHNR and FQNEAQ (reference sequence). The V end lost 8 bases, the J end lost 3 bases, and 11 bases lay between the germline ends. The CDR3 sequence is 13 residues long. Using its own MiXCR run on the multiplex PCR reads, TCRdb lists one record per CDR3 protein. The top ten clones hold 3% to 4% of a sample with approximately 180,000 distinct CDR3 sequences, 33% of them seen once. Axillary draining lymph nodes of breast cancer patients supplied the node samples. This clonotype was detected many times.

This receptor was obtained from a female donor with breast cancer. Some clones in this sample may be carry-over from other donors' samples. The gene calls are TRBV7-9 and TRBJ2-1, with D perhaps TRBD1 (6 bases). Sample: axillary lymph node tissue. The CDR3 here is CASGSRGYNEQFF. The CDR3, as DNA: TGTGCCAGCGGAAGCAGGGGCTACAATGAGCAGTTCTTC.